This is a list of T cell receptor beta chains from one sample in a study of PD-L1 blockade in urothelial cancer. Produced via immunoSEQ multiplex PCR; TCRdb's table is partial and in-frame only. The sample holds 53,000 or so clones; 70% to 90% are singletons and the top ten take 16%. The sample in question was PBMCs, obtained around atezolizumab (anti-PD-L1) treatment. The receptors were gathered from a man in his sixties with urothelial cancer. CDR3s include the opening cysteine and the closing phenylalanine or tryptophan. Each record gives: clone size, D gene, J gene, V gene, CDR3 DNA, CDR3 protein. A D gene is named only where the DNA matches it firmly. Not all rows give a size; the values are once, few, many and, for expanded clones, a class.

size: once
D: TRBD1
J: TRBJ2-4
V: TRBV7-9
DNA: TGTGCCAGCAGCTTCGGGACAGGGAAAAACATTCAGTACTTC
CDR3: CASSFGTGKNIQYF

size: .
D: .
J: TRBJ2-7
V: TRBV6-5
DNA: TGTGCCAGCAGTTACCAGGCGGGAACAACCTACGAGCAGTACTTC
CDR3: CASSYQAGTTYEQYF

size: .
D: TRBD1
J: TRBJ1-2
V: TRBV6-1
DNA: TGTGCCAGCAAAGCCGAGACAGGGGGAAACTATGGCTACACCTTC
CDR3: CASKAETGGNYGYTF

size: .
D: .
J: TRBJ2-1
V: TRBV30
DNA: TGTGCCTGGAGTCCTGGCGGGATGTACAATGAGCAGTTCTTC
CDR3: CAWSPGGMYNEQFF

size: .
D: TRBD1
J: TRBJ2-4
V: TRBV7-9
DNA: TGTGCCAGCAGCTTAGTTGGGACAGGGGGAATTAACATTCAGTACTTC
CDR3: CASSLVGTGGINIQYF

size: few
D: .
J: TRBJ2-3
V: TRBV5-1
DNA: TGCGCCAGCAGCTCCAGCCAGGGTACTAGCACAGATACGCAGTATTTT
CDR3: CASSSSQGTSTDTQYF

size: .
D: TRBD1
J: TRBJ2-5
V: TRBV28
DNA: TGTGCCAGCAGTTCAGGGGGCAGGGAGACCCAGTACTTC
CDR3: CASSSGGRETQYF

size: .
D: TRBD1
J: TRBJ1-2
V: TRBV5-1
DNA: TGCGCCAGCAGCTTGACAGGGGACTCCCGATATGGCTACACCTTC
CDR3: CASSLTGDSRYGYTF

size: .
D: .
J: TRBJ1-5
V: TRBV9
DNA: TGTGCCAGCAGCCCACAGGGTGGCAATCAGCCCCAGCATTTT
CDR3: CASSPQGGNQPQHF

size: .
D: .
J: TRBJ1-2
V: TRBV9
DNA: TGTGCCAGCAGCGTAGCCCAGAACTATGGCTACACCTTC
CDR3: CASSVAQNYGYTF

size: .
D: TRBD1
J: TRBJ1-6
V: TRBV6-1
DNA: TGTGCCAGCAGAAACAGGGGGAGTAATTCACCCCTCCACTTT
CDR3: CASRNRGSNSPLHF

size: .
D: .
J: TRBJ2-7
V: TRBV29-1
DNA: TGCAGCGTTGATGGGAGGAGGCCAGGTGGGTCCTCCGAGCAGTACTTC
CDR3: CSVDGRRPGGSSEQYF

size: .
D: TRBD2
J: TRBJ2-7
V: TRBV10-3
DNA: TGTGCCATCAGTGAAGTGAGCGGGAGCACCTACGAGCAGTACTTC
CDR3: CAISEVSGSTYEQYF

size: .
D: .
J: TRBJ2-3
V: TRBV9
DNA: TGTGCCAGCAGTAGAACGACAGATACGCAGTATTTT
CDR3: CASSRTTDTQYF

size: .
D: .
J: TRBJ1-5
V: TRBV12-5
DNA: TGTGCTAGTGGTTCGGGGGATCAGCCCCAGCATTTT
CDR3: CASGSGDQPQHF

size: .
D: TRBD1
J: TRBJ2-5
V: TRBV4-2
DNA: TGTGCCAGCAGCCAAGATGGGACAGGGGGGGGCCAAGAGACCCAGTACTTC
CDR3: CASSQDGTGGGQETQYF

size: .
D: TRBD2
J: TRBJ2-3
V: TRBV28
DNA: TGTGCCAGCAGCTCGAGCGGGACCTTTCGCACAGATACGCAGTATTTT
CDR3: CASSSSGTFRTDTQYF

size: .
D: .
J: TRBJ1-1
V: TRBV6-1
DNA: TGTGCCAGCAGTGGTTATTTTAACACTGAAGCTTTCTTT
CDR3: CASSGYFNTEAFF

size: .
D: .
J: TRBJ2-1
V: TRBV7-3
DNA: TGTGCCAGCAGCCCATTTGGCAAAGACAATGAGCAGTTCTTC
CDR3: CASSPFGKDNEQFF

size: .
D: .
J: TRBJ2-6
V: TRBV19
DNA: TGTGCCAGTAGTATTTACAGGGCTGGGGCCAACGTCCTGACTTTC
CDR3: CASSIYRAGANVLTF

size: .
D: TRBD2
J: TRBJ2-7
V: TRBV5-1
DNA: TGCGCCAGCAAGGTCGCGGGAGGCTACGAGCAGTACTTC
CDR3: CASKVAGGYEQYF

size: .
D: .
J: TRBJ2-3
V: TRBV6-4
DNA: TGTGCCAGCAGTGACTATTATTGGGCTTCAACCACAGATACGCAGTATTTT
CDR3: CASSDYYWASTTDTQYF